This is a list of T cell receptor beta chains from one sample in a study of CD8+CD57+ T cells in acquired aplastic anemia. TCRdb re-called the reads through MiXCR, storing one row per CDR3 protein. Here the sample spans approximately 220,000 distinct CDR3 sequences, 40% to 50% being singletons. What was sequenced was sorted CD4+, CD8+, or CD8+CD57+ T cells (not recorded which) from PBMCs. The receptors were gathered from a human donor with aplastic anemia. Each CDR3 is given with its conserved first and last residue. D genes are given only for firm matches. Clone size appears in some rows only: once, few, many, or a class for an expanded clone.

NA | TRBJ1-5 | NA | TRBV15 | TGTGCCACCAGCAGAGCCGTCATATCGCCCCAGCATTTT | CATSRAVISPQHF
NA | TRBJ2-1 | NA | TRBV7-9 | TGTGCCAGCAGCCCAGGGACGGGGAGCAATGAGCAGTTCTTC | CASSPGTGSNEQFF
NA | TRBJ2-2 | TRBD1 | TRBV6-6 | TGTGCCAGCAGTTATGGGACAGGGGCGGCCACCGGGGAGCTGTTTTTT | CASSYGTGAATGELFF
many | TRBJ1-2 | TRBD1 | TRBV6-6 | TGTGCCAGCAGTTACAGTAGTGTGGGACAGGGTTCTCATGGCTACACCTTC | CASSYSSVGQGSHGYTF
NA | TRBJ2-5 | TRBD2 | TRBV24-1 | TGTGCCACCAGTGATTTGGGGACTAGCGGGGATGATACCCAGTACTTC | CATSDLGTSGDDTQYF
many | TRBJ2-5 | TRBD1 | TRBV7-9 | TGTGCCAGCAGCACCCAGGACAGGCAAGAGACCCAGTACTTC | CASSTQDRQETQYF
many | TRBJ1-3 | TRBD1 | TRBV12-3/TRBV12-4 | TGTGCCAGCAGTTTCCAGGGGGCAGCTGGAAACACCATATATTTT | CASSFQGAAGNTIYF
NA | TRBJ1-3 | TRBD1 | TRBV6-1 | TGTGCCAGCAAGATAACAGGGGCGGGCGGAAACACCATATATTTT | CASKITGAGGNTIYF
many | TRBJ2-3 | NA | TRBV5-5 | TGTGCCAGCACAGACCGGCACCTACTCACAGATACGCAGTATTTT | CASTDRHLLTDTQYF
NA | TRBJ2-7 | NA | TRBV29-1 | TGCAGCGTTAAAACAACTACCTACGAGCAGTACTTC | CSVKTTTYEQYF
NA | TRBJ2-7 | NA | TRBV7-6 | TGTGCCAGCAGCTTACGGGGCGGACTCTCCTACGAGCAGTACTTC | CASSLRGGLSYEQYF
many | TRBJ2-7 | NA | TRBV20-1 | TGCAGTGCTCAGGGGACCTACGAGCAGTACTTC | CSAQGTYEQYF
many | TRBJ1-2 | TRBD1 | TRBV5-1 | TGCGCCAGCAGCCCAACGGGACAGGGGACCTATGGCTACACCTTC | CASSPTGQGTYGYTF
many | TRBJ2-1 | TRBD2 | TRBV14 | TGTGCCAGCAGCCAAGCTTCTGGGGCGGGAGGCGTTAATGAGCAGTTCTTC | CASSQASGAGGVNEQFF
NA | TRBJ1-3 | TRBD1 | TRBV7-7 | TGTGCTAGCAGCTTAGCGCTGGGACAGGGTTCAGGAAACACCATATATTTT | CASSLALGQGSGNTIYF
many | TRBJ1-5 | TRBD1 | TRBV5-1 | TGCGCCAGCAGCTTGGACGGGACAGGGGACCAGCCCCAGCATTTT | CASSLDGTGDQPQHF
many | TRBJ1-2 | NA | TRBV27 | TGTGCCAGCAGCTCCCGGGGGGACTATGGCTACACCTTC | CASSSRGDYGYTF
many | TRBJ2-3 | NA | TRBV10-1 | TGCGCCAGCAGTGAGGTCCGGGCGGACACAGATACGCAGTATTTT | CASSEVRADTDTQYF
many | TRBJ1-2 | NA | TRBV9 | TGTGCCAGCAGCGTAGGGCATATAGGGTCGGATGGCTACACCTTC | CASSVGHIGSDGYTF
once | TRBJ2-7 | NA | TRBV12-3/TRBV12-4 | TGTGCCAGCGTATACCGTCAAGAGCAGTACTTC | CASVYRQEQYF
many | TRBJ2-7 | TRBD2 | TRBV20-1 | TGCAGTGCTAGAGATGGACTAGCGGGAGGGGTCTACGAGCAGTACTTC | CSARDGLAGGVYEQYF
NA | TRBJ2-5 | NA | TRBV7-8 | TGTGCCAGCAGCTCAGGGTTGCGGGAGACCCAGTACTTC | CASSSGLRETQYF
many | TRBJ2-1 | TRBD2 | TRBV7-9 | TGTGCCAGCAGCTTACCGGGAGGACCGACTAACAATTACAATGAGCAGTTCTTC | CASSLPGGPTNNYNEQFF
many | TRBJ1-4 | TRBD1 | TRBV20-1 | TGCAGTGCCAGAAGACAGGGACAGATTAATGAAAAACTGTTTTTT | CSARRQGQINEKLFF
NA | TRBJ2-1 | NA | TRBV27 | TGTGCCAGCAGTTTAGGGAGCTCCTACAATGAGCAGTTCTTC | CASSLGSSYNEQFF
many | TRBJ1-1 | NA | TRBV2 | TGTGCCAGCAGTGAAGGTTACAGGGTGAACACTGAAGCTTTCTTT | CASSEGYRVNTEAFF
few | TRBJ1-1 | TRBD1 | TRBV5-4 | TGTGCCAGCAGCTCCGGGACAGGGGGGAATGAAGCTTTCTTT | CASSSGTGGNEAFF
many | TRBJ1-1 | NA | TRBV6-2/TRBV6-3 | TGTGCCAGCAGTTACCAGAAGCGCGTGGAAGACACTGAAGCTTTCTTT | CASSYQKRVEDTEAFF
NA | TRBJ2-1 | TRBD2 | TRBV20-1 | TGCAGTGCTGAGGGGACTAGCGGGGGGTATTTTGAGCAGTTCTTC | CSAEGTSGGYFEQFF
many | TRBJ2-1 | TRBD2 | TRBV5-1 | TGCGCCAGCACCCTAGCGGATGAGCAGTTCTTC | CASTLADEQFF
once | TRBJ1-2 | NA | TRBV25-1 | TGTGCCAGCAGTGAACCCAACAGCTATGGCTACACCTTC | CASSEPNSYGYTF
once | TRBJ2-1 | TRBD2 | TRBV19 | TGTGCCAGTAGTACGAGCGGGAGGAGTGGTGAGCAGTTCTTC | CASSTSGRSGEQFF
many | TRBJ1-1 | NA | TRBV7-9 | TGTGCCAGCAGCCCCCTGGTAGGGGCGACTGAAGCTTTCTTT | CASSPLVGATEAFF
many | TRBJ1-2 | TRBD1 | TRBV25-1 | TGTGCCAGCAGTGACCGGGACAGGGGCTCCCCGGGTTATGGCTACACCTTC | CASSDRDRGSPGYGYTF
NA | TRBJ2-1 | NA | TRBV9 | TGTGCCAGCAGCGTGACGGCATACCCCTTATTTTTAGGTGAGCAGTTCTTC | CASSVTAYPLFLGEQFF
NA | TRBJ1-1 | NA | TRBV14 | TGTGCCAGCAGCCTAACCAGGGTGAACACTGAAGCTTTCTTT | CASSLTRVNTEAFF
many | TRBJ1-2 | TRBD1 | TRBV10-3 | TGTGCCATCAGTGACCTGGACAGGCGCGGCTACACCTTC | CAISDLDRRGYTF
once | TRBJ2-1 | NA | TRBV7-9 | TGTGCCAGCAGCTTAGACTCGGGCAGGGCCGATGAGCAGTTCTTC | CASSLDSGRADEQFF
NA | TRBJ2-1 | NA | TRBV28 | TGTGCCTGCGGGAACTCCTACAATGAGCAGTTCTTC | CACGNSYNEQFF
NA | TRBJ1-1 | NA | TRBV9 | TGTGCCAGCAGTTTATCTGGGGGAGGGAACACTGAAGCTTTCTTT | CASSLSGGGNTEAFF
NA | TRBJ1-2 | NA | TRBV20-1 | TGCAGTGCTAGAAATCTCTGGAGGGGGAGCGGCTACACCTTC | CSARNLWRGSGYTF
NA | TRBJ1-6 | TRBD1 | TRBV5-5 | TGTGCCAGCAGCTTGCGGACAGGGGTGGATTCACCCCTCCACTTT | CASSLRTGVDSPLHF
once | TRBJ2-7 | NA | TRBV2 | TGTGCCAGCAGTCTAGGGGGGATCTACGAGCAGTACTTC | CASSLGGIYEQYF
many | TRBJ1-2 | NA | TRBV7-9 | TGTGCCAGCAGCCAGCTACATGGCTACACCTTC | CASSQLHGYTF
NA | TRBJ1-1 | TRBD1 | TRBV5-1 | TGCGCCAGCAGCTTTACGGGACAGAGTACTACGAACACTGAAGCTTTCTTT | CASSFTGQSTTNTEAFF
NA | TRBJ1-2 | NA | TRBV5-1 | TGCGCCAGCAGCTCGGACTATTCAGGGTATGGCTACACCTTC | CASSSDYSGYGYTF
many | TRBJ1-6 | NA | TRBV20-1 | TGCAGTGCTAGAGGTGGGGTGAGCTCCTATAATTCACCCCTCCACTTT | CSARGGVSSYNSPLHF
many | TRBJ2-5 | NA | TRBV6-5 | TGTGCCAGCAGCCCTGGGACAACAGGGGAGACCCAGTACTTC | CASSPGTTGETQYF